This T cell receptor beta chain was profiled in a study of cytomegalovirus exposure and HLA in healthy donors (dated by TCRdb to 2016 to 2017). General notes on the study: In an earlier analysis of roughly 500 of the donors, 250 to 350 Gb of sequence data and just under 120 million unique TCR beta sequences from about 180 million T cells were reported. An early release covering 550 to 650 HLA-typed donors comprised about 300 gigabases of sequencing data and roughly 85 million unique TCR sequences. Among the roughly 400 genotyped donors, 81% belonged to the genetic ancestry cluster associated with self-reported Caucasian donors. The study aimed to test whether cataloging public T cell receptors could reveal signatures of past pathogen exposure. Using immunosequencing, the study profiled T cell repertoires from about 610 subjects and related those repertoires to cytomegalovirus serostatus. Along with the approximately 700-subject first cohort, a separate validation cohort of some 130 different subjects was used. To predict cytomegalovirus infection status, the study combined high-throughput TCR immunosequencing, statistical association of individual TCRs with disease status, and machine learning. A later analysis re-analyzed previously published TCR beta repertoires from about 730 donors and added high-resolution HLA genotyping to study TCR occurrence patterns. Rather than drawing on any new phenotypic data, the later analysis identified candidate immune exposures from TCR beta sequences and the way those sequences occurred across donors. In an earlier analysis of 587 of the donors, high-throughput TCR beta sequencing was used to judge whether each TCR beta V gene segment behaved as functional or pseudogenic. Donor age, sex, ethnicity and CMV serostatus were compiled together with the repertoire data. Genome-wide SNP genotypes for about 65% of the roughly 670 donors were used in a later genetic analysis, which treated that subset as a discovery cohort. Every discovery cohort repertoire had been produced on one sequencing platform. Both class I and class II loci were covered by HLA typing, at four-digit resolution. Typing coverage varied by locus: roughly 629-640 donors for A, B, C, DRB1 and DQB1; roughly 560 for DQA1; about 590 for DPA1; approximately 470 for DPB1. Because of strong linkage in the cohort, five DR-DQ haplotypes were treated as single units for association and clustering. Among over 350 genotyped donors of the cohort, an average of approximately 240,000 unique TCR beta nucleotide sequences were sequenced per donor, roughly 18% of them non-productive.

The CDR3 goes from the cysteine to the phenylalanine over 15 residues. Only CDR3 DNA remains: 45 bases, in frame from the first base. V trim: 4 bases; J trim: 0 bases; unmatched bases: 5. Looking up the germline V gene yields CDR1 ENHRY and CDR2 SYGVKD. The cohort comprised 670 or so healthy bone marrow donors. Cohort members were all nominally healthy when sampled, although unrecorded immune exposures were likely present. The donor was CMV seronegative and belonged to the group of around 350 seronegative cohort members. Every donor gave a peripheral blood sample, and the peripheral blood mononuclear cells from that sample were used for TCR beta sequencing. The Qiagen DNeasy Blood Extraction Kit was used to extract genomic DNA from the blood cell samples. Library preparation was by the immunoSEQ multiplex PCR assay. A mixture of 60 forward primers for TCR Vbeta segments and 13 reverse primers for TCR Jbeta segments was used in the multiplex PCR. Amplification of the CDR3 region of rearranged TCR beta genes was performed with a multiplex PCR assay on genomic DNA. Amplified TCR beta libraries were sequenced as 87-base-pair reads on the Illumina HiSeq System. Per the original workflow: Across the roughly 600 repertoires, a later analysis counted some 80 million unique TCR beta chains, about 10 million of which were shared by at least two donors. Raw reads were error-corrected and collapsed into unique sequences with a nearest-neighbor algorithm that merged closely related sequences to remove PCR and sequencing errors. CDR3 sequences were aligned to IMGT reference sequences to assign V, D and J gene segments. For a sequence to be retained, a match of at least six nucleotides was required to both a V gene segment and a J gene segment. A rearrangement was called productive if the CDR3 had no stop codons and remained in frame with V and J, and every other rearrangement was called non-productive. CDR3 was defined according to IMGT convention as the region running from the second conserved V-encoded cysteine to the conserved J-encoded phenylalanine. The earlier analysis of approximately 590 of the donors excluded any sequence lacking an unambiguous match to a single V gene segment. In an earlier analysis of approximately 500 of the donors, a V segment was called functional when productive rearrangements were above 56.7%, and segregating when the standard deviation between donors exceeded 5%. To diagnose cytomegalovirus status from the catalog of TCR beta chain sequences, a statistical classification framework was built. In a later analysis, V and J genes were assigned by comparing TCR nucleotide sequences against IMGT/GENE-DB human TR gene sequences. The TCRdist pipeline was used in a later analysis to assign CDR3 sequences and most-parsimonious VDJ recombination scenarios. In a later analysis, each TCR beta chain was defined by its CDR3 amino acid sequence together with its V-gene family, and reads without a unique V-gene family were excluded. A later analysis removed 500 to 650 highly shared, low-generation-probability nucleotide sequences to deal with suspected cross-contamination and a sequencing artifact. A later analysis calculated a clonal expansion index for each public chain from normalized within-repertoire ranks of inferred template counts. In a later analysis, generation probabilities were computed with a VDJ recombination model fitted to out-of-frame rearrangements, and the resulting probabilities were checked against IGoR. In a later analysis, TCR-TCR, TCR-HLA and TCR-CMV co-occurrence was scored with hypergeometric tests, and a repertoire-size bias correction was applied to TCR pairs. A later analysis estimated false discovery rates by permuting HLA or CMV assignments 20 times. In a later analysis, co-occurring TCRs were grouped using DBSCAN, with TCRdist sequence similarity added in when clustering inside HLA-allele-positive subsets. For co-occurrence clustering, repertoires with fewer than 30,000 or more than 120,000 public chains were excluded, along with a handful of repertoires with anomalous nucleotide sharing. What TCRdb holds here is the immuneACCESS table cut down to in-frame rearrangements. Part of the clones is not present; checked against another copy, under half of the missing clones reflect an unresolved V gene, and the others are unexplained. V, J and clone size are taken as reported in that table, and D and trimming were inferred from the DNA itself. In all, the sample holds about 160,000 clones, and about 76% of those were seen once. About 2% of the sample comes from the top ten.

Study-level results and caveats: The sequencing pipeline was judged likely to have produced a cluster of highly shared sequence variants as a technical artifact. This cohort had only TCR beta chains sequenced, and the lack of alpha or paired-chain data limited which features could be detected. An association between a missense DCLRE1C variant and V-gene and J-gene trimming of TCR beta chains was found in a later genetic analysis and replicated in an independent cohort. In a later analysis, several top co-occurrence clusters were reported to appear linked to parvovirus B19, influenza, CMV and Epstein-Barr virus. In a later analysis, most CMV-associated TCR beta chains were found to appear HLA-restricted, with HLA associations seemingly driven largely by CMV exposure. Linkage disequilibrium might explain the correlated functional status among segregating V segments, but an unknown experimental factor could not be excluded. Because some donors lacked HLA typing at each locus, the association tests relied only on the typed subset. Some IMGT-functional V segments, including TRBV6-2 and TRBV6-3, could not be distinguished by the 87-base-pair reads and were therefore excluded. An earlier analysis of approximately 570 of the donors showed that most TCR beta V segments appeared in productive rearrangements either about 90% or about 30% of the time, which broadly matched IMGT annotations. A further reported finding was that TCR beta sequences accurately predicted the HLA-A and HLA-B alleles for most subjects in the first cohort. Fewer than 20 rarely observed V segments, including chromosome 9 orphons, were excluded from the earlier analysis of several hundred of the donors because counts were too low. The authors suggested that the approach could potentially be extended to other disease states and immunological phenotypes. A few of the identified cytomegalovirus-associated TCR beta chains were confirmed in vitro to be specific for cytomegalovirus antigens. Cytomegalovirus status was reported to be diagnosed by the classifier with high specificity and sensitivity in both the original and validation cohorts. In a later analysis, TCR association rates were found to vary across HLA loci, with the most associated TCRs seen for DRB1 alleles and the fewest for HLA-C alleles. A later analysis associated 16,951 TCR beta sequences with specific HLA alleles at a false discovery rate of 0.05. Compared with equally common non-associated chains, HLA-associated TCR beta chains in a later analysis were more clonally expanded and had lower generation probabilities. When HLA alleles, especially DR and DQ, strongly co-occurred, attributing TCR associations to individual alleles was difficult. The presence/absence analyses assumed that sequencing depth was roughly uniform across donors, and that assumption may not be true. In a later genetic analysis, fewer N-insertions in productive TCRs were reported among donors in an Asian-associated ancestry cluster than the roughly 700-donor mean. The study listed over 150 TCR beta chains as associated with cytomegalovirus. CMV serostatus was the only immune exposure information available for the cohort. Most TCR sequences were seen in very few donors, while some public TCRs were found in many individuals.

Details on this clone: Its antigen specificity is not known. No base quality information exists; no much larger clone differs at one position.

This TCR derives from a female donor in good health and CMV-seronegative. Recombination joined TRBV10-3 with TRBJ2-7; 8 central nucleotides agree with TRBD2. Input material: PBMCs. This receptor carries the CDR3 CAISAPGLVSYEQYF. The nucleotides read TGTGCCATCAGTGCCCCGGGACTAGTCTCCTACGAGCAGTACTTC.